This T cell receptor beta chain was profiled in a study of cytomegalovirus exposure and HLA in healthy donors. PCR involved 60 Vbeta and 13 Jbeta primers. The method was immunoSEQ multiplex PCR; TCRdb's version includes in-frame clones alone and lacks a portion of them. The sample has some 45,000 clones; 87% are singletons. This CDR3 comprises 16 residues. Trimming cost V 1 base and J 4 bases, with 17 bases left between them. Germline CDR1 reads SGHVS; CDR2 reads FNYEAQ. To note about this clone: The antigen is not known.

Findings and caveats of the study: In vitro checks showed that three CMV-associated chains really do target CMV antigens. Both high specificity and high sensitivity reportedly marked the classifier's diagnosis of cytomegalovirus status. Many donors carried some public TCRs, although rarity characterized most TCR sequences.

Sequenced sample: PBMCs. The source of this sequence is a woman aged 40-49 years in good health and CMV-seropositive. The chain employs TRBV7-6 and TRBJ2-7; D gene unclear. CDR3 region: CASSLGGDPRLYEQYF. The CDR3 DNA reads TGTGCCAGCAGCTTAGGAGGTGATCCCCGCCTTTACGAGCAGTACTTC.